These T cell receptor beta chains were read from a single sample in a study of blood T cell repertoires in COVID-19. Some clones are missing from TCRdb's copy, which holds only in-frame ones; the method was immunoSEQ multiplex PCR. The data show about 160,000 clones, with around 81% seen just once and approximately 10% held by the top ten. The specimen sequenced was peripheral blood. The receptors were sampled from a man in his sixties with active or convalescent COVID-19. Each CDR3 is given with its conserved first and last residue. D genes are given only for firm matches. The listing skips clone size in some rows; elsewhere it reads once, few, many or a size class.

J gene: TRBJ2-3
V gene: TRBV18
clone size: NA
D gene: TRBD1
CDR3 protein: CASSPDGTDTDTQYF
CDR3 DNA: TGTGCCAGCTCACCAGACGGGACAGACACAGATACGCAGTATTTT

J gene: TRBJ2-2
V gene: TRBV28
clone size: NA
D gene: NA
CDR3 protein: CASSQLGSGGELFF
CDR3 DNA: TGTGCCAGCAGTCAACTAGGTAGTGGTGGGGAGCTGTTTTTT

J gene: TRBJ2-7
V gene: TRBV11-2
clone size: once
D gene: NA
CDR3 protein: CASSLDPSYEQYF
CDR3 DNA: TGTGCCAGCAGCTTAGATCCGTCCTACGAGCAGTACTTC

J gene: TRBJ1-3
V gene: TRBV2
clone size: NA
D gene: NA
CDR3 protein: CASSGTGSGNTIYF
CDR3 DNA: TGTGCCAGCAGTGGTACAGGGTCTGGAAACACCATATATTTT

J gene: TRBJ2-3
V gene: TRBV11-3
clone size: NA
D gene: NA
CDR3 protein: CASSDLTGTTDTQYF
CDR3 DNA: TGTGCCAGCAGCGACCTGACAGGGACTACAGATACGCAGTATTTT

J gene: TRBJ2-1
V gene: TRBV9
clone size: NA
D gene: TRBD1
CDR3 protein: CASSPRTGGNEQFF
CDR3 DNA: TGTGCCAGCAGCCCCCGGACAGGGGGGAATGAGCAGTTCTTC

J gene: TRBJ2-2
V gene: TRBV5-1
clone size: NA
D gene: TRBD2
CDR3 protein: CASSSGLAGDTTGELFF
CDR3 DNA: TGCGCCAGCAGCTCGGGACTAGCGGGGGACACCACCGGGGAGCTGTTTTTT

J gene: TRBJ1-2
V gene: TRBV6-5
clone size: NA
D gene: TRBD1
CDR3 protein: CASSYKGAGGYTF
CDR3 DNA: TGTGCCAGCAGTTACAAGGGGGCGGGTGGCTACACCTTC

J gene: TRBJ1-1
V gene: TRBV20-1
clone size: NA
D gene: NA
CDR3 protein: CSVPGATEAFF
CDR3 DNA: TGCAGTGTCCCAGGCGCCACTGAAGCTTTCTTT

J gene: TRBJ2-7
V gene: TRBV5-1
clone size: NA
D gene: TRBD1
CDR3 protein: CASSLQGASHEQYF
CDR3 DNA: TGCGCCAGCAGCTTGCAGGGGGCAAGCCACGAGCAGTACTTC

J gene: TRBJ2-3
V gene: TRBV7-8
clone size: NA
D gene: NA
CDR3 protein: CASSLFVSRGTDTQYF
CDR3 DNA: TGTGCCAGCAGCTTATTTGTTTCCAGGGGTACAGATACGCAGTATTTT

J gene: TRBJ2-3
V gene: TRBV7-8
clone size: NA
D gene: TRBD2
CDR3 protein: CASSVTGRGGVGTQYF
CDR3 DNA: TGTGCCAGCAGCGTAACCGGGCGGGGGGGTGTAGGAACGCAGTATTTT

J gene: TRBJ2-7
V gene: TRBV11-2
clone size: NA
D gene: NA
CDR3 protein: CASSFQTYEQYF
CDR3 DNA: TGTGCCAGCAGCTTCCAGACCTACGAGCAGTACTTC

J gene: TRBJ1-1
V gene: TRBV4-1
clone size: NA
D gene: NA
CDR3 protein: CASSQDRQVNTEAFF
CDR3 DNA: TGCGCCAGCAGCCAAGACCGGCAGGTGAACACTGAAGCTTTCTTT

J gene: TRBJ2-7
V gene: TRBV10-3
clone size: NA
D gene: TRBD2
CDR3 protein: CAISGGTSGGNLYEQYF
CDR3 DNA: TGTGCCATCAGCGGGGGAACTAGCGGGGGAAACCTCTACGAGCAGTACTTC

J gene: TRBJ2-7
V gene: TRBV7-9
clone size: NA
D gene: TRBD2
CDR3 protein: CASSWRESYEQYF
CDR3 DNA: TGTGCCAGCAGTTGGCGGGAGTCTTACGAGCAGTACTTC

J gene: TRBJ2-7
V gene: TRBV12-3/TRBV12-4
clone size: NA
D gene: TRBD1
CDR3 protein: CASGTDLFGEQYF
CDR3 DNA: TGTGCCAGCGGGACAGATCTTTTCGGGGAGCAGTACTTC

J gene: TRBJ2-5
V gene: TRBV2
clone size: NA
D gene: TRBD2
CDR3 protein: CASELSLTGTALAGGRQTQYF
CDR3 DNA: TGTGCCAGCGAACTCTCACTAACCGGGACGGCGCTAGCGGGAGGGCGGCAGACCCAGTACTTC

J gene: TRBJ2-7
V gene: TRBV3-1/TRBV3-2
clone size: NA
D gene: TRBD2
CDR3 protein: CASSVSGTTYEQYF
CDR3 DNA: TGTGCCAGCAGCGTCAGCGGGACTACCTACGAGCAGTACTTC

J gene: TRBJ2-1
V gene: TRBV19
clone size: once
D gene: TRBD2
CDR3 protein: CASSITRTSGSRVREQFF
CDR3 DNA: TGTGCCAGTAGTATAACGCGGACTAGCGGGAGTAGGGTTCGTGAGCAGTTCTTC

J gene: TRBJ2-1
V gene: TRBV6-1
clone size: NA
D gene: NA
CDR3 protein: CASSEVADREYNEQFF
CDR3 DNA: TGTGCCAGCAGTGAAGTGGCGGACAGAGAGTACAATGAGCAGTTCTTC

J gene: TRBJ2-5
V gene: TRBV6-1
clone size: NA
D gene: TRBD2
CDR3 protein: CASSDRLAGGTQYF
CDR3 DNA: TGTGCCAGCAGTGATCGACTAGCGGGGGGGACCCAGTACTTC

J gene: TRBJ2-5
V gene: TRBV30
clone size: NA
D gene: NA
CDR3 protein: CAWSSGANGETQYF
CDR3 DNA: TGTGCCTGGAGCTCAGGGGCTAATGGAGAGACCCAGTACTTC

J gene: TRBJ1-4
V gene: TRBV3-1/TRBV3-2
clone size: NA
D gene: NA
CDR3 protein: CASSRTEGGGEKLFF
CDR3 DNA: TGTGCCAGCAGCCGTACCGAAGGGGGGGGTGAAAAACTGTTTTTT

J gene: TRBJ1-1
V gene: TRBV7-9
clone size: NA
D gene: TRBD1
CDR3 protein: CAGTPIDRGGDTEAFF
CDR3 DNA: TGTGCCGGCACCCCAATAGACAGGGGCGGGGACACTGAAGCTTTCTTT

J gene: TRBJ2-7
V gene: TRBV5-4
clone size: NA
D gene: NA
CDR3 protein: CASSLYSAYEQYF
CDR3 DNA: TGTGCCAGCAGCTTGTATAGCGCTTACGAGCAGTACTTC

J gene: TRBJ1-2
V gene: TRBV12-3/TRBV12-4
clone size: NA
D gene: NA
CDR3 protein: CASSLRQYGYTF
CDR3 DNA: TGTGCCAGCAGTTTACGCCAGTATGGCTACACCTTC

J gene: TRBJ1-4
V gene: TRBV5-4
clone size: NA
D gene: TRBD1
CDR3 protein: CASSQDRGGLEKLFF
CDR3 DNA: TGTGCCAGCAGCCAAGACAGGGGGGGTTTGGAAAAACTGTTTTTT

J gene: TRBJ1-2
V gene: TRBV29-1
clone size: NA
D gene: TRBD1
CDR3 protein: CSVGTGEMNGYTF
CDR3 DNA: TGCAGCGTTGGAACAGGGGAAATGAATGGCTACACCTTC

J gene: TRBJ2-7
V gene: TRBV18
clone size: NA
D gene: NA
CDR3 protein: CASSLTGDGYEQYF
CDR3 DNA: TGTGCCAGCTCACTAACGGGGGACGGCTACGAGCAGTACTTC

J gene: TRBJ2-7
V gene: TRBV9
clone size: NA
D gene: NA
CDR3 protein: CASSPGTFAYEQYF
CDR3 DNA: TGTGCCAGCAGCCCAGGGACATTTGCCTACGAGCAGTACTTC

J gene: TRBJ2-2
V gene: TRBV5-1
clone size: NA
D gene: TRBD1
CDR3 protein: CASSPRQGKDTGELFF
CDR3 DNA: TGCGCCAGCAGCCCCCGACAGGGTAAAGACACCGGGGAGCTGTTTTTT

J gene: TRBJ1-5
V gene: TRBV18
clone size: once
D gene: NA
CDR3 protein: CASSRSRDSNQPQHF
CDR3 DNA: TGTGCCAGCTCACGAAGCAGGGATAGCAATCAGCCCCAGCATTTT